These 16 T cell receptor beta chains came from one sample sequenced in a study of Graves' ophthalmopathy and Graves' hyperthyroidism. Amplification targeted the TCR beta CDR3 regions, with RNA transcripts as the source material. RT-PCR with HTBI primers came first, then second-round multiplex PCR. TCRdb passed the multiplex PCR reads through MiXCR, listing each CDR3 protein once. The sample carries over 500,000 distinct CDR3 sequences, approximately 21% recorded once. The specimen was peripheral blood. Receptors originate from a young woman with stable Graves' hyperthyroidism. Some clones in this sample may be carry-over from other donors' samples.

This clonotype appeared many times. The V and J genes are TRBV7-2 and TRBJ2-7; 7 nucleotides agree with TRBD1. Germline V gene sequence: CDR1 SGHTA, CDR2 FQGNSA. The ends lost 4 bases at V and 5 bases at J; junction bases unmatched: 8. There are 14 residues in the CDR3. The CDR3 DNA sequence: TGTGCCAGCAGCTCTCGGACAGGTTCGCACGAGCAGTACTTC. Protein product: CASSSRTGSHEQYF. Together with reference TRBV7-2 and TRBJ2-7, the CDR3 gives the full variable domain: GAGVSQSPSNKVTEKGKDVELRCDPISGHTALYWYRQSLGQGLEFLIYFQGNSAPDKSGLPSDRFSAERTGGSVSTLTIQRTQQEDSAVYLCASSSRTGSHEQYFGPGTRLTVT.

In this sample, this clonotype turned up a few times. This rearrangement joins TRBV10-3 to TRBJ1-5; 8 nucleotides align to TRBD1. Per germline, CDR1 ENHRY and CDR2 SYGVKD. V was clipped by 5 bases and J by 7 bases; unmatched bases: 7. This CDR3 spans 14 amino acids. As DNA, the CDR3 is TGTGCCATCAGTAAAGACAGGGGTGGGCAGCCCCAGCATTTT. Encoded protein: CAISKDRGGQPQHF.

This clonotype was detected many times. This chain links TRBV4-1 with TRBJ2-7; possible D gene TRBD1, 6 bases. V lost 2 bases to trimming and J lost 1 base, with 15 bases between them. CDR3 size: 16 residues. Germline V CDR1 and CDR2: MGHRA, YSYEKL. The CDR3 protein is CASSQPLRTDSYEQYF. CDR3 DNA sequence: TGCGCCAGCAGCCAACCTTTACGGACAGATTCCTACGAGCAGTACTTC.

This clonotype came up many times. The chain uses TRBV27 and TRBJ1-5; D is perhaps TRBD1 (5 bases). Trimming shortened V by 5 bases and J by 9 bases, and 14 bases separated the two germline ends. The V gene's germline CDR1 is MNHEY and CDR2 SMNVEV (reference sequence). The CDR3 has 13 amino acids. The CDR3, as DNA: TGTGCCAGCAGTCGGGCAAACCAGGGGCCCCAGCATTTT. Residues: CASSRANQGPQHF.

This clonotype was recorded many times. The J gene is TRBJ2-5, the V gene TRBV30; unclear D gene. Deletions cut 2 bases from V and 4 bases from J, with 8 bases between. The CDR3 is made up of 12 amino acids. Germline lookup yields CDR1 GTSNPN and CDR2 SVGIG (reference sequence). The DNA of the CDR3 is TGTGCCTGGAGTACGAGCTTAGAGACCCAGTACTTC. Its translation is CAWSTSLETQYF.

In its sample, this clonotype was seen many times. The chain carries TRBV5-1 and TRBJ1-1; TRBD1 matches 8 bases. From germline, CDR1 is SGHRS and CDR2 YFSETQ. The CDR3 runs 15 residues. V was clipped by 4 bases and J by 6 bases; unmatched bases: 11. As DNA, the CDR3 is TGCGCCAGCAGCCAGAAACAGGGGGTAAGGGCTGAAGCTTTCTTT. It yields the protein CASSQKQGVRAEAFF.

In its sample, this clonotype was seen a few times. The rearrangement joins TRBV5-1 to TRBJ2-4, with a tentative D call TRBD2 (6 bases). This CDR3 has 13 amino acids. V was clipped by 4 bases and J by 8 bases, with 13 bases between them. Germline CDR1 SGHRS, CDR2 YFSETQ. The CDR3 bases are TGCGCCAGCAGCCGGGCCGGGGGTGACATTCAGTACTTC. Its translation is CASSRAGGDIQYF.

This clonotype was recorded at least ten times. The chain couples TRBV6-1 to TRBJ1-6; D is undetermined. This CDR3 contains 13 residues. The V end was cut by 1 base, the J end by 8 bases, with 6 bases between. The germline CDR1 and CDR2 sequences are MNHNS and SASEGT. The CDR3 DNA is TGTGCCAGCAGTGAAGTTAAAGATTCACCCCTCCACTTT. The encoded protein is CASSEVKDSPLHF.

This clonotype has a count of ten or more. CDR3 region: CASRQSGTDTQYF. CDR3 coding DNA: TGTGCCAGCCGACAGTCTGGCACAGATACGCAGTATTTT. The rearrangement uses TRBV6-1 and TRBJ2-3, with D possibly matching TRBD1 (5 bases). This CDR3 has 13 amino acids. Between the trimmed V and J ends, which lost 8 bases and 1 base, there was a span of 10 bases. Germline loops: CDR1 MNHNS, CDR2 SASEGT.

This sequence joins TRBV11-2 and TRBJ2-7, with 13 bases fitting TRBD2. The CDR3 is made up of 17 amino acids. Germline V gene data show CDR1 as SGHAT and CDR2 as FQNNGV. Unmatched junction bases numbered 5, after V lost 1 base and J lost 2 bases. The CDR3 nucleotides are TGTGCCAGCAGCTTAGTTTGGACTAGCGGGAGCCCCTACGAGCAGTACTTC. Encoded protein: CASSLVWTSGSPYEQYF.

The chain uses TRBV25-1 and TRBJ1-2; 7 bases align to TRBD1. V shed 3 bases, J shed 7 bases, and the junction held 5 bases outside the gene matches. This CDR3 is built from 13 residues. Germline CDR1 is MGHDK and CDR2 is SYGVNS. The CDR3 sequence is CASSETGYAGYTF. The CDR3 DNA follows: TGTGCCAGCAGTGAGACAGGGTACGCTGGCTACACCTTC.

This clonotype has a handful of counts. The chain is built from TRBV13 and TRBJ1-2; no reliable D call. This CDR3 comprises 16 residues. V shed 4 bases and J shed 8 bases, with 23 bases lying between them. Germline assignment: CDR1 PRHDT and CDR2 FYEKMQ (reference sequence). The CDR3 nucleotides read TGTGCCAGCAGCTCCAACGGTGGAGAGGCGAGTTACGGCTACACCTTC. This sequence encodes CASSSNGGEASYGYTF.

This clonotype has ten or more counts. This CDR3 reads CASSGSEETQYF. CDR3 nucleotide sequence: TGTGCCAGCAGTGGCTCCGAAGAGACCCAGTACTTC. The genes are TRBV6-1 and TRBJ2-5, with unresolved D. This CDR3 is 12 amino acids long. V dropped 4 bases and J dropped 3 bases, with 6 bases sitting between them. CDR1 and CDR2 (germline): MNHNS, SASEGT.

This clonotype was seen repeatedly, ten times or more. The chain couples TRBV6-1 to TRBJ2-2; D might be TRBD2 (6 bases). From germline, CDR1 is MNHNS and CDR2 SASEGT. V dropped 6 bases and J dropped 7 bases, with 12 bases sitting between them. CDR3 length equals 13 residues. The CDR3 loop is CASRPEGFGELFF. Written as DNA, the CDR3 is TGTGCCAGCAGACCGGAGGGGTTCGGGGAGCTGTTTTTT.

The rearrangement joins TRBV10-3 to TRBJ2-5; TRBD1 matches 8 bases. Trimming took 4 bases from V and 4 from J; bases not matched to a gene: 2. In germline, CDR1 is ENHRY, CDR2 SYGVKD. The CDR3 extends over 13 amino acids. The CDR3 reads CAISGTGRETQYF. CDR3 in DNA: TGTGCCATCAGTGGGACAGGGAGAGAGACCCAGTACTTC.

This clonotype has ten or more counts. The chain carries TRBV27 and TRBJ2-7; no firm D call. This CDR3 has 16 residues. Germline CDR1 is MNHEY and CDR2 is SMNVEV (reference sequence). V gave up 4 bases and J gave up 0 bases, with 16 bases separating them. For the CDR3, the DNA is TGTGCCAGCAGTTCCCCGGACGGCCGAAGCTCCTACGAGCAGTACTTC. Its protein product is CASSSPDGRSSYEQYF.